One T cell receptor (beta chain) is described in this entry. In its sample, this clonotype was seen many times. This clone's antigen is unknown. The sample holds no much larger clone one base away, and base qualities are not on file. These data come from a study of Graves' ophthalmopathy and Graves' hyperthyroidism (dated by TCRdb to between 2017 and 2018). Background on the whole study: Peripheral blood samples were taken at the time of initial diagnosis, before any treatment was given. After sampling, hyperthyroidism patients received methimazole starting at 30 mg daily, and ophthalmopathy patients received high-dose intravenous methylprednisolone. To explore V-J signatures distinguishing ophthalmopathy from hyperthyroidism, a discovery set of about a hundred patients (about 43 ophthalmopathy, around 55 stable hyperthyroidism) was enrolled. The independent validation cohort included approximately 19 hyperthyroidism patients plus 17 patients who later progressed from hyperthyroidism to ophthalmopathy. The study used signatures of the TCR beta repertoire to tell Graves' ophthalmopathy apart from Graves' hyperthyroidism and to predict which patients would progress to ophthalmopathy. In total, 135 blood samples were TCR-sequenced: fewer than 50 ophthalmopathy, some 80 hyperthyroidism and roughly 17 hyperthyroidism-to-ophthalmopathy patients. In over 5 hyperthyroidism patients, the T-cell repertoire of thyroid tissue was compared with the T-cell repertoire of blood. General conclusions and limits of the study: Most expanded thyroid clonotypes with frequency above 0.001 were also detected in blood, suggesting blood repertoires may reflect the thyroid immune response. The 13-signature model separated ophthalmopathy from stable hyperthyroidism with 85% to 90% sensitivity and 81.08% specificity in cross-validation, and 80%/75% in the test set. In validation, the model predicted ophthalmopathy progression with 55% to 71% sensitivity and roughly 72% specificity; roughly eleven predicted patients were CT-confirmed with GO in a median of about 6.2 months. No statistical method was used to predetermine the sample size, and group allocation was not hidden from the investigators.

Ophthalmopathy patients were characterized by moderately to severely active disease, a Clinical Activity Score of at least 3, a NOSPECS grade of at least 4, and a disease duration under 3 months. Patients with other autoimmune diseases, uncontrolled infections, pregnancy or lactation were excluded from the study. Clinical symptoms, serum thyroxine, TRAb, thyroid ultrasound and orbital computed tomography were used for diagnosis. PBMCs were isolated from more than 8 ml of fresh peripheral blood by Ficoll-Paque density gradient centrifugation. Total RNA was extracted with Trizol reagent and quality-checked on an Agilent 2100 Bioanalyzer. For repertoire sequencing, TCR beta CDR3 regions were amplified from RNA transcripts. The first round of RT-PCR was done with HTBI primers and the Qiagen OneStep RT-PCR kit, and was followed by a second round of multiplex PCR, then size selection and purification. The libraries underwent paired-end sequencing with 100 bp reads on an Illumina HiSeq2000. Concerning the study's data processing: SOAPnuke was used to process the reads, removing any read that contained adapters or uncalled bases, had a mean Phred below 15, or lacked an exact match to the constant primer or identifier. High-quality paired reads were merged with COPE v1.2.5. Each unique nucleotide sequence was defined as a clonotype, and clonotypes were aligned to IMGT TRB V, D and J references with MiTCR v1.1. The analysis was limited to V-J combinations with a frequency above 0.0001, which together covered 99.2% of repertoires. For each V-J combination, a TCR clonal expansion and chaos score was defined as the ratio of F50 clonal expansion to chaos observed in the TCRdist matrix. Welch's t-statistics and random forest were used to reduce the features to approximately 13 V-J combinations, which were then used as input to a naive Bayes classifier. Thyroid-blood repertoire similarity was quantified with the Morisita-Horn index. The raw public reads went through TCRdb reprocessing: fastp at Q25, MiXCR clone calling, in-frame beta chains kept. Rows merge per CDR3 protein into single entries with the most common DNA and genes. It is TCRdb's table, rather than the study itself, that gives the V and J calls and clone size. The sample table lists roughly 300,000 distinct CDR3 sequences, roughly a sixth of them with a count of one. 9% to 15% of the sample rests with the top ten.

The CDR3 sequence holds 15 residues, the cysteine and phenylalanine included. Solely the CDR3 DNA is kept, with 45 bases framed from the first base. At the junction V is shortened by 0 bases and J by 4 bases; bases outside the gene matches: 6. For CDR1 and CDR2, the germline V gene lists MNHEY and SVGEGT. This TCR derives from an adult man with Graves' ophthalmopathy. The sequencing input was peripheral blood. The sequence links TRBV6-2 or TRBV6-3 to TRBJ2-7, with 7 junctional bases fitting TRBD1. The CDR3 protein is CASSYSKGRGYEQYF. Read as DNA, the sequence is TGTGCCAGCAGTTACTCGAAAGGCAGGGGGTACGAGCAGTACTTC.